The 30 T cell receptor beta chains given below trace back to one sample, sequenced in a study of shared clonotypes between healthy human individuals (dated by TCRdb to about 2020). Libraries were prepared through the immunoSEQ multiplex PCR assay. The table was pulled from immuneACCESS by TCRdb, which kept in-frame rearrangements only. Such tables lose some clones; where checked, under half of the loss comes from unresolved V genes, and the rest has no known cause. The sample contains about 530,000 clones, about 96% of them found a single time. About 0.057% of the sample lies in the top ten. The sample taken for sequencing was naive CD4+ T cells sorted from blood. Sample cell subset or site, as interpreted from the label and publication: CD45RA+ positively selected. The source of these receptors is a woman aged 25-40 years in good health.

This chain joins TRBV5-1 and TRBJ2-7; maybe TRBD2 (5 bases). V was cut by 0 bases and J by 2 bases, with 12 bases left in between. CDR1 and CDR2 (germline): SGHRS, YFSETQ. The CDR3 totals 15 residues. The CDR3 loop reads CASSLGAATTYEQYF. The CDR3 DNA reads as TGCGCCAGCAGCTTGGGAGCGGCTACTACCTACGAGCAGTACTTC. The variable domain in full, completed from reference TRBV5-1 and TRBJ2-7, reads KAGVTQTPRYLIKTRGQQVTLSCSPISGHRSVSWYQQTPGQGLQFLFEYFSETQRNKGNFPGRFSGRQFSNSRSEMNVSTLELGDSALYLCASSLGAATTYEQYFGPGTRLTVT.

The chain links TRBV12-5 to TRBJ2-1; TRBD2 matches at 7 bases. Germline V gene lookup returns CDR1 LGHNT and CDR2 FRNRAP. The CDR3 is 17 residues long. The ends lost 2 bases at V and 0 bases at J; junction bases unmatched: 7. The CDR3 coding sequence is TGTGCTAGTGGTTTGTGGGTGGGGGGGGACTCCTACAATGAGCAGTTCTTC. Protein: CASGLWVGGDSYNEQFF.

This sequence joins TRBV5-1 and TRBJ1-2; D might be TRBD1 (5 bases). The CDR3 runs to 13 residues. Germline loops: CDR1 SGHRS, CDR2 YFSETQ. V was shortened by 0 bases and J by 7 bases, with 10 bases between the two germline ends. The CDR3 coding sequence is TGCGCCAGCAGCTTGGAAGCAGGGCTTGGCTACACCTTC. Translation: CASSLEAGLGYTF.

The J gene is TRBJ1-1, the V gene TRBV2; no clear D. Between the trimmed V and J ends, which lost 4 bases and 3 bases, there was a span of 12 bases. CDR1 is SNHLY and CDR2 is FYNNEI in the germline V gene. The CDR3 is 14 residues long. The CDR3 sequence is CASSVGQFDTEAFF. CDR3 nucleotides: TGTGCCAGCAGTGTTGGGCAGTTTGACACTGAAGCTTTCTTT.

The J gene is TRBJ2-7, the V gene TRBV4-2; TRBD2 matches at 7 bases. The CDR3 has 17 residues. Germline V gene sequence: CDR1 LGHNA, CDR2 YNFKEQ. V shed 4 bases, J shed 3 bases, and the junction held 15 bases outside the gene matches. The CDR3 DNA follows: TGTGCCAGCAGCCCGCTCTATGGCGGGAGAGGAGGCTACGAGCAGTACTTC. Its translation is CASSPLYGGRGGYEQYF.

The chain combines TRBV29-1 with TRBJ2-2; 14 bases match TRBD2. V was pared by 7 bases and J by 4 bases, with 8 bases of the junction left unmatched. The germline CDR1 and CDR2 sequences are SQVTM and ANQGSEA. The CDR3 runs to 16 residues. The CDR3 DNA follows: TGCAGCGCTGCGACTAGCGGGAGGGCCGGCACCGGGGAGCTGTTTTTT. This gives the protein CSAATSGRAGTGELFF.

The V and J genes are TRBV30 and TRBJ1-5, with TRBD1 matching 7 bases. The CDR3 covers 15 residues. J gave up 4 bases and V 4 bases, and 10 bases lay outside the gene matches. Germline values: CDR1 GTSNPN, CDR2 SVGIG (reference sequence). The CDR3 nucleotides read TGTGCCTGGACCGTCGGGGACAGTAGGAATCAGCCCCAGCATTTT. Protein sequence: CAWTVGDSRNQPQHF.

This clone was observed a single time. The genes are TRBV19 and TRBJ2-2, with TRBD1 matching 8 bases. The CDR3 runs to 17 residues. J gave up 5 bases and V 4 bases, and 12 bases lay outside the gene matches. Germline assignment: CDR1 LNHDA and CDR2 SQIVND (reference sequence). The CDR3 reads CASSTNPGGAKTGELFF. The CDR3 DNA is TGTGCCAGTAGTACGAACCCAGGGGGCGCAAAAACCGGGGAGCTGTTTTTT. Full variable domain (rest looked up from reference TRBV19 and TRBJ2-2): DGGITQSPKYLFRKEGQNVTLSCEQNLNHDAMYWYRQDPGQGLRLIYYSQIVNDFQKGDIAEGYSVSREKKESFPLTVTSAQKNPTAFYLCASSTNPGGAKTGELFFGEGSRLTVL.

The gene calls are TRBV6-5 and TRBJ2-7; possible D gene TRBD2, 6 bases. The CDR3 is 15 residues long. V lost 6 bases and J lost 3, with 18 bases in between. CDR1 is MNHEY, CDR2 SVGAGI, per germline. Here the CDR3 reads CASRSFGSKGYEQYF. The CDR3 DNA follows: TGTGCCAGCAGGTCGTTCGGGAGTAAAGGCTACGAGCAGTACTTC.

V usage is TRBV27 and J usage is TRBJ2-1; no reliable D call. CDR3 size: 13 residues. Germline lookup yields CDR1 MNHEY and CDR2 SMNVEV (reference sequence). With 4 bases removed from V and 8 bases from J, the gap between germline ends came to 12 bases. CDR3 sequence: CASSSRRYHEQFF. CDR3 in DNA: TGTGCCAGCAGTTCCCGCCGCTATCATGAGCAGTTCTTC.

This clone was seen just once. The chain uses TRBV29-1 and TRBJ2-7, with 12 bases aligning to TRBD1. Germline CDR1 is SQVTM and CDR2 is ANQGSEA. The CDR3 runs to 14 residues. V shed 6 bases and J 4 bases; nucleotides not matched to a gene: 7. DNA for the CDR3: TGCAGCGTCGGATCGGGACAGGGGGCTTACGAGCAGTACTTC. This codes for CSVGSGQGAYEQYF.

The CDR3 region has the DNA TGTGCCAGCAGTTTGCATCAGGGGGGGGAGCAGTACTTC. Amino acids: CASSLHQGGEQYF. The chain links TRBV28 to TRBJ2-7, with D possibly being TRBD1 or TRBD2 (7 bases each). The CDR3 extends over 13 amino acids. V was clipped by 3 bases and J by 7 bases, with 13 bases between them. Germline V gene sequence: CDR1 MDHEN, CDR2 SYDVKM.

V and J are TRBV6-1 and TRBJ1-1; 8 positions agree with TRBD1. V lost 3 bases to trimming and J lost 4 bases; unmatched junction nucleotides: 1. The CDR3 covers 13 residues. Per the germline V gene, CDR1 is MNHNS and CDR2 is SASEGT. In DNA, the CDR3 is TGTGCCAGCAGTGACAGGGGGCTCACTGAAGCTTTCTTT. Translated: CASSDRGLTEAFF.

The chain uses TRBV28 and TRBJ1-3, with 8 bases lining up with TRBD1. Per germline, CDR1 MDHEN and CDR2 SYDVKM. The CDR3 sequence is 15 residues long. V was pared by 6 bases and J by 0 bases, with 4 bases of the junction left unmatched. In nucleotides, the CDR3 is TGTGCCAGCAGGGGGGGACAGGTCTCTGGAAACACCATATATTTT. As protein: CASRGGQVSGNTIYF.

The J gene is TRBJ1-5, the V gene TRBV5-4; the D gene is possibly TRBD1 (6 bases). With 0 bases removed from V and 5 bases from J, the gap between germline ends came to 9 bases. Germline values: CDR1 SGHNT, CDR2 YYREEE (reference sequence). The CDR3 has 14 residues. Here the CDR3 reads CASSLEPGDQPQHF. CDR3 bases: TGTGCCAGCAGCTTGGAGCCAGGGGATCAGCCCCAGCATTTT.

V is TRBV7-9 and J is TRBJ2-6; no reliable D call. The CDR3 is made up of 15 amino acids. V gave up 6 bases and J gave up 2 bases, with 11 bases separating them. Germline CDR1 is SEHNR and CDR2 is FQNEAQ (reference sequence). CDR3 sequence (DNA): TGTGCCAGCAGTCAGAAGGGTACTGGGGCCAACGTCCTGACTTTC. It yields the protein CASSQKGTGANVLTF.

In this sample, this clone turned up once. The CDR3 DNA sequence: TGCGCCAGCAGGCCCAGCGGAAGCACAGATACGCAGTATTTT. Amino acid sequence: CASRPSGSTDTQYF. The rearrangement links TRBV5-1 to TRBJ2-3; weak D call: TRBD2 (5 bases). In germline, CDR1 is SGHRS, CDR2 YFSETQ. This CDR3 has 14 amino acids. The V and J ends lost 5 bases and 0 bases respectively, with 10 bases between them.

Details on this clone: Other DNA sequences in the sample encode the same CDR3. The chain is built from TRBV19 and TRBJ1-5; a possible D gene is TRBD1 (5 bases). CDR1 is LNHDA, CDR2 SQIVND, per germline (reference sequence). Trimming stripped 1 base from V and 7 bases from J, with 8 bases between. The CDR3 spans 13 residues. CDR3 bases: TGTGCCAGTAGTATAGGGGGCGGCCAGCCCCAGCATTTT. Encoded protein: CASSIGGGQPQHF. The variable domain in full, completed from reference TRBV19 and TRBJ1-5, reads DGGITQSPKYLFRKEGQNVTLSCEQNLNHDAMYWYRQDPGQGLRLIYYSQIVNDFQKGDIAEGYSVSREKKESFPLTVTSAQKNPTAFYLCASSIGGGQPQHFGDGTRLSIL.

The chain recombines TRBV25-1 with TRBJ2-5; the D is unclear. The DNA end lines up better with TRBJ2-7; the J call may be wrong. The germline CDR1 and CDR2 sequences are MGHDK and SYGVNS. The CDR3 consists of 12 residues. CDR3 region: CASSDYSDEQYF. CDR3 sequence (DNA): TGTGCCAGCAGTGATTACAGTGACGAGCAGTACTTC.

On this clone itself: Different DNA sequences within this sample yield the same CDR3. The V and J genes are TRBV7-9 and TRBJ2-3; the D gene is possibly TRBD2 (6 bases). The CDR3 runs to 13 residues. Germline V lookup: CDR1 SEHNR, CDR2 FQNEAQ (reference sequence). V gave up 3 bases and J gave up 4 bases, with 8 bases separating them. The CDR3 coding sequence is TGTGCCAGCAGCTTCGGGAGTGCAGATACGCAGTATTTT. This encodes CASSFGSADTQYF.

The CDR3 region has the DNA TGTGCCAGCGGGGAGACTAGCACAGATACGCAGTATTTT. Its protein product is CASGETSTDTQYF. The rearrangement joins TRBV7-9 to TRBJ2-3; TRBD2 is a possible D gene (5 bases). The CDR3 spans 13 residues. Trimming took off 8 bases at V and 0 bases at J, with 9 bases between the two ends. Germline CDR1 SEHNR, CDR2 FQNEAQ (reference sequence).

The chain combines TRBV29-1 with TRBJ2-5; D call uncertain. This CDR3 contains 10 residues. CDR1 SQVTM and CDR2 ANQGSEA come from the germline V gene. Trimming left V 5 bases short and J 5 bases short, with 6 bases between. The chain's CDR3 is CSVRGETQYF. In nucleotides, the CDR3 is TGCAGCGTTAGAGGCGAGACCCAGTACTTC.

The rearrangement links TRBV4-1 to TRBJ1-6; D might be TRBD1 (5 bases). Germline assignment: CDR1 MGHRA and CDR2 YSYEKL. With 0 bases removed from V and 4 bases from J, the gap between germline ends came to 16 bases. This CDR3 is built from 18 residues. The DNA for the CDR3 is TGCGCCAGCAGCCAAGATAAAGAGGGGATAGGATATAATTCACCCCTCCACTTT. Residues: CASSQDKEGIGYNSPLHF.

The V gene is TRBV28, the J gene TRBJ1-5, with D maybe TRBD1 (6 bases). The V and J ends lost 6 bases and 6 bases respectively, with 15 bases between them. Germline V gene sequence: CDR1 MDHEN, CDR2 SYDVKM. The CDR3 totals 14 residues. CDR3 loop: CASRSPGASQPQHF. The CDR3 DNA follows: TGTGCCAGCAGATCCCCAGGGGCGAGTCAGCCCCAGCATTTT.

V usage is TRBV19 and J usage is TRBJ2-7, with a tentative D call TRBD1 (5 bases). There are 14 residues in the CDR3. The germline V gene encodes CDR1 LNHDA and CDR2 SQIVND (reference sequence). V was trimmed by 3 bases and J by 0 bases, leaving 9 bases between them. The CDR3 loop reads CASSMTVNSYEQYF. The CDR3 bases are TGTGCCAGTAGTATGACAGTTAACTCCTACGAGCAGTACTTC. Looking up the rest from reference TRBV19 and TRBJ2-7 gives the full variable domain: DGGITQSPKYLFRKEGQNVTLSCEQNLNHDAMYWYRQDPGQGLRLIYYSQIVNDFQKGDIAEGYSVSREKKESFPLTVTSAQKNPTAFYLCASSMTVNSYEQYFGPGTRLTVT.

The chain links TRBV4-1 to TRBJ2-5, with 7 nucleotides matching TRBD1. Germline V gives CDR1 MGHRA, CDR2 YSYEKL. The CDR3 spans 16 residues. With 2 bases clipped from V and 7 bases from J, the junction kept 13 bases outside the gene matches. CDR3 loop: CASSQYSSQGMGTQYF. CDR3 DNA: TGCGCCAGCAGCCAATATTCCTCACAGGGGATGGGGACCCAGTACTTC.

The chain is built from TRBV7-6 and TRBJ2-6, with D possibly being TRBD1 (6 bases). Germline V gene data show CDR1 as SGHVS and CDR2 as FNYEAQ. V was shortened by 1 base and J by 0 bases, with 13 bases between the two germline ends. This CDR3 region has 18 residues. The CDR3: CASSLGRGSPSGANVLTF. The DNA for the CDR3 is TGTGCCAGCAGCTTAGGCAGGGGTTCTCCCTCTGGGGCCAACGTCCTGACTTTC. Drawing the rest from reference TRBV7-6 and TRBJ2-6, the complete variable domain is GAGVSQSPRYKVTKRGQDVALRCDPISGHVSLYWYRQALGQGPEFLTYFNYEAQQDKSGLPNDRFSAERPEGSISTLTIQRTEQRDSAMYRCASSLGRGSPSGANVLTFGAGSRLTVL.

This chain connects TRBV2 to TRBJ2-3; 9 bases agree with TRBD2. This CDR3 is built from 14 residues. After removal of 6 bases from V and 0 bases from J, the junction contained 1 base not matched to a gene. Germline CDR1 reads SNHLY; CDR2 reads FYNNEI. The CDR3 coding sequence is TGTGCCAGCAGGACTAGCGGCAGCACAGATACGCAGTATTTT. It encodes CASRTSGSTDTQYF.

The chain couples TRBV6-6 to TRBJ2-1, with TRBD2 as a possible D gene (5 bases). This CDR3 region has 14 residues. V was shortened by 5 bases and J by 4 bases, with 12 bases between the two germline ends. The germline CDR1 and CDR2 sequences are MNHNY and SVGAGI (reference sequence). For the CDR3, the DNA is TGTGCCAGCAGTCCCTCAGCGGCTTACAATGAGCAGTTCTTC. Protein product: CASSPSAAYNEQFF.

The chain recombines TRBV9 with TRBJ1-2; D might be TRBD1 (5 bases). The CDR3 is 14 residues long. Germline lookup yields CDR1 SGDLS and CDR2 YYNGEE. The ends were cut back, 0 bases at V and 2 bases at J, with 8 bases in the middle. CDR3: CASSVGPGNYGYTF. The CDR3 DNA is TGTGCCAGCAGCGTAGGACCAGGGAACTATGGCTACACCTTC.